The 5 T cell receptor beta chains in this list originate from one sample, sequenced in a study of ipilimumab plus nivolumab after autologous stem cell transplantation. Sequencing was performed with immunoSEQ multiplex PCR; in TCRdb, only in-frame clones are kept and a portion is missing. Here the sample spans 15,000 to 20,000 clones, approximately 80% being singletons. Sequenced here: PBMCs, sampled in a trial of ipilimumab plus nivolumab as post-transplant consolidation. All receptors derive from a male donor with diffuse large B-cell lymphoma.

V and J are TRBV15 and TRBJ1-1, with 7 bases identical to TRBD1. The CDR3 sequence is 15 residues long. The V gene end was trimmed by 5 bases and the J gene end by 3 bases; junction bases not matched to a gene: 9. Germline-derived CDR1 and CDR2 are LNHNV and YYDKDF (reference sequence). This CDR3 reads CATSPSIRGDTEAFF. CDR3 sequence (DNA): TGTGCCACCAGCCCGAGTATCAGGGGGGACACTGAAGCTTTCTTT.

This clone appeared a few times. CDR3 in amino acids: CASSIDHGRREAFF. The DNA of the CDR3 is TGTGCCAGTAGTATAGACCACGGGAGGCGTGAAGCTTTCTTT. The chain has TRBV19 and TRBJ1-1; no firm D call. CDR3 length: 14 residues. Trimming removed 0 bases at V and 7 bases at J, with 12 bases between. CDR1 and CDR2 (germline): LNHDA, SQIVND (reference sequence).

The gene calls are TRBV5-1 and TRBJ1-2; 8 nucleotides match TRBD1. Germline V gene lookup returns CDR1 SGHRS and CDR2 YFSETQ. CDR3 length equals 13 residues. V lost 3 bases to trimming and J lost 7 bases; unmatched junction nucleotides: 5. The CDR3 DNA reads TGCGCCAGCAGCTGCCCGACAGGGGCTGGCTACACCTTC. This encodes CASSCPTGAGYTF.

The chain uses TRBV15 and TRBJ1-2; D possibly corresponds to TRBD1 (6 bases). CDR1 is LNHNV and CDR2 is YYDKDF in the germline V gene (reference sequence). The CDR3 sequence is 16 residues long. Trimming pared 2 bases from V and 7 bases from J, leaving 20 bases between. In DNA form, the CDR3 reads TGTGCCACCAGCAGACCCCGGGACACCCACTGGGGTGGCTACACCTTC. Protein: CATSRPRDTHWGGYTF.

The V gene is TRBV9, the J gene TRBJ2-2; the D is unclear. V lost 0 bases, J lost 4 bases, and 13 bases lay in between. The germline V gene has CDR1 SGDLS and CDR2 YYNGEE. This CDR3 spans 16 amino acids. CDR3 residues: CASSVAPGETTGELFF. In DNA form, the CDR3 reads TGTGCCAGCAGCGTAGCCCCAGGTGAGACCACCGGGGAGCTGTTTTTT.